This TCR beta chain was sequenced for a study of regulatory dendritic cells for organ transplantation. The CDR3 runs to 13 residues. V trimming: 7 bases; J trimming: 7 bases; junction bases outside the gene matches: 5. Germline-derived CDR1 and CDR2 are LNHDA and SQIVND (reference sequence). Sequencing used immunoSEQ multiplex PCR; TCRdb keeps in-frame clones, though not all of them. The profile shows some 19,000 clones, 74% of them singletons. CD4+ or CD8+ T cells were sorted as naive CD45RA+ or memory CD45RO+. Study-wide findings and caveats: Naive T cells showed high diversity, memory cells less, memory CD8+ least. Memory CD8+ clonal expansion seemed more limited with regulatory than mature dendritic cells.

This clone was seen a few times. Its target is not known. This receptor was taken from a human donor in good health. The chain carries TRBV19 and TRBJ1-2, with 11 bases lining up with TRBD1. The sample consisted of memory CD4+ T cells from blood. As for subset: CD45RO+ memory T cells. CDR3 nucleotides: TGTGCCAGTACACCTGGGACAGGGGGTGGCTACACCTTC. Translated: CASTPGTGGGYTF.